The 18 T cell receptor beta chains presented below share a single source sample, sequenced in a study of technical replicates of blood from several donors. Sequenced by immunoSEQ multiplex PCR; TCRdb stores in-frame clones only, minus some. The table includes 72,000 or so clones, about 90% detected once. Sequenced: T cells isolated from PBMCs. These receptors all come from a human donor in good health.

This clone came up once. V gene TRBV5-4 combines with J gene TRBJ2-6; D is unclear. Trimming cost V 1 base and J 2 bases, with 7 bases left between them. CDR1 is SGHNT and CDR2 is YYREEE in the germline V gene (reference sequence). The CDR3 runs 15 residues. In DNA form, the CDR3 reads TGTGCCAGCAGCTTGTGGAGCACTGGGGCCAACGTCCTGACTTTC. Protein: CASSLWSTGANVLTF.

The CDR3 DNA is TGTGCCAGCAGTGGGCCGCCTCAGTACTTC. Translation: CASSGPPQYF. The chain joins TRBV2 to TRBJ2-7; D uncertain. V lost 4 bases to trimming and J lost 10 bases, with 8 bases between them. This CDR3 comprises 10 residues. Germline V CDR1 and CDR2: SNHLY, FYNNEI. Based on the CDR3 plus reference TRBV2 and TRBJ2-7, the full variable domain is EPEVTQTPSHQVTQMGQEVILRCVPISNHLYFYWYRQILGQKVEFLVSFYNNEISEKSEIFDDQFSVERPDGSNFTLKIRSTKLEDSAMYFCASSGPPQYFGPGTRLTVT.

The chain is built from TRBV9 and TRBJ1-3; D call uncertain. V was cut by 0 bases and J by 4 bases, with 14 bases left in between. The CDR3 has 16 amino acids. In germline, CDR1 is SGDLS, CDR2 YYNGEE. CDR3 sequence (DNA): TGTGCCAGCAGCGTAGATCGGGGTTCGTCCGGAAACACCATATATTTT. It encodes CASSVDRGSSGNTIYF.

This chain connects TRBV9 to TRBJ1-2; weak D call: TRBD1 (6 bases). This CDR3 is built from 13 residues. The V gene lost 4 bases and the J gene lost 8 bases, with 15 bases spanning the gap. Germline V CDR1 and CDR2: SGDLS, YYNGEE. The CDR3 DNA reads TGTGCCAGCAGCCCCCGGGCAGGGGACGGCTACACCTTC. Encoded protein: CASSPRAGDGYTF.

The rearrangement uses TRBV27 and TRBJ2-1; maybe TRBD2 (5 bases). Per the germline V gene, CDR1 is MNHEY and CDR2 is SMNVEV (reference sequence). CDR3 length equals 17 residues. V was trimmed by 3 bases and J by 0 bases, leaving 15 bases between them. CDR3 nucleotide sequence: TGTGCCAGCAGTTTCGCGTTCGAGGGAGTCTCCTACAATGAGCAGTTCTTC. Protein product: CASSFAFEGVSYNEQFF.

The genes are TRBV5-1 and TRBJ2-3, with TRBD2 as a possible D gene (6 bases). Germline CDR1 is SGHRS and CDR2 is YFSETQ. Deletions cut 1 base from V and 5 bases from J, with 11 bases between. The CDR3 runs to 14 residues. The CDR3 nucleotides are TGCGCCAGCAGCTTGTCGGGAGTTGGAGATACGCAGTATTTT. Amino acid sequence: CASSLSGVGDTQYF.

The rearrangement links TRBV5-6 to TRBJ2-2; TRBD1 is a possible D gene (6 bases). V was trimmed by 4 bases and J by 3 bases, leaving 19 bases between them. CDR1 is SGHDT and CDR2 is YYEEEE in the germline V gene. The CDR3 extends over 17 amino acids. This chain's CDR3 is CASSKFRQERYTGELFF. For the CDR3, the DNA is TGTGCCAGCAGCAAATTCCGACAGGAACGATACACCGGGGAGCTGTTTTTT.

The CDR3 coding sequence is TGTGCTAGTGGGTGGGGCATAGTCACAGATACGCAGTATTTT. This encodes CASGWGIVTDTQYF. The V gene is TRBV12-5, the J gene TRBJ2-3, with D possibly TRBD1 on 5 matching bases. CDR3 size: 14 residues. CDR1 and CDR2 from the germline V gene are LGHNT and FRNRAP. Trimming shortened V by 6 bases and J by 2 bases, and 12 bases separated the two germline ends.

The J gene is TRBJ1-2, the V gene TRBV11-1; TRBD1 matches 9 bases. Germline-derived CDR1 and CDR2 are SGHAT and FQDESV (reference sequence). The CDR3 has 15 residues. V shed 3 bases, J shed 6 bases, and the junction held 8 bases outside the gene matches. CDR3 sequence (DNA): TGTGCCAGCAGCTTTTATGGACAGGGGTATGATGGCTACACCTTC. The encoded protein is CASSFYGQGYDGYTF. The whole variable domain, remainder taken from reference TRBV11-1 and TRBJ1-2, is EAEVAQSPRYKITEKSQAVAFWCDPISGHATLYWYRQILGQGPELLVQFQDESVVDDSQLPKDRFSAERLKGVDSTLKIQPAELGDSAMYLCASSFYGQGYDGYTFGSGTRLTVV.

This rearrangement joins TRBV7-3 to TRBJ2-7, with a possible D match to TRBD2 (6 bases). The CDR3 consists of 15 residues. Germline loops: CDR1 SGHTA, CDR2 FQGTGA. V was shortened by 6 bases and J by 2 bases, with 17 bases between the two germline ends. The CDR3, as DNA: TGTGCCAGCAGTCCAGATGGGGGGTGGCCCTACGAGCAGTACTTC. Residues: CASSPDGGWPYEQYF. Together with reference TRBV7-3 and TRBJ2-7, the CDR3 gives the full variable domain: GAGVSQTPSNKVTEKGKYVELRCDPISGHTALYWYRQSLGQGPEFLIYFQGTGAADDSGLPNDRFFAVRPEGSVSTLKIQRTERGDSAVYLCASSPDGGWPYEQYFGPGTRLTVT.

The CDR3 DNA follows: TGCGCCAGCAGCCCTCGGACAGGATACTACAATGAGCAGTTCTTC. Residues: CASSPRTGYYNEQFF. The rearrangement links TRBV4-3 to TRBJ2-1; 7 bases map to TRBD1. CDR3 size: 15 residues. V was clipped by 4 bases and J by 3 bases; unmatched bases: 6. The germline CDR1 and CDR2 sequences are LGHNA and YSLEER.

This chain links TRBV12-5 with TRBJ1-1; D ambiguous. This CDR3 contains 13 residues. Trimming shortened V by 4 bases and J by 5 bases, and 11 bases separated the two germline ends. CDR1 and CDR2 from the germline V gene are LGHNT and FRNRAP. The DNA of the CDR3 is TGTGCTAGTGGTTGGCAAGGGAGGACTGAAGCTTTCTTT. Translating it yields CASGWQGRTEAFF.

The chain has TRBV6-4 and TRBJ2-7; TRBD2 matches at 8 bases. This CDR3 is 13 amino acids long. Trimming cost V 5 bases and J 6 bases; bases outside gene matches: 6. Germline loops: CDR1 MRHNA, CDR2 SNTAGT. The CDR3 loop is CASSPIAGPEQYF. The CDR3 bases are TGTGCCAGCAGTCCCATAGCGGGACCCGAGCAGTACTTC.

This clone occurred once. V gene TRBV10-3 combines with J gene TRBJ2-2; D gene unclear. V was shortened by 3 bases and J by 2 bases, with 10 bases between the two germline ends. CDR1 ENHRY and CDR2 SYGVKD come from the germline V gene. The CDR3 is 15 amino acids. CDR3 loop: CAISDTYSNTGELFF. The CDR3 DNA sequence: TGTGCCATCAGTGATACGTACAGTAACACCGGGGAGCTGTTTTTT.

The J gene is TRBJ1-5, the V gene TRBV7-2; tentative D call: TRBD1 (5 bases). V gave up 4 bases and J gave up 7 bases, with 11 bases separating them. The germline V gene encodes CDR1 SGHTA and CDR2 FQGNSA. The CDR3 sequence is 13 residues long. This chain's CDR3 is CASSSSGFQPQHF. The CDR3 DNA follows: TGTGCCAGCAGCTCCTCAGGGTTCCAGCCCCAGCATTTT.

The rearrangement joins TRBV19 to TRBJ1-5; D possibly corresponds to TRBD1 (5 bases). The germline V gene has CDR1 LNHDA and CDR2 SQIVND (reference sequence). This CDR3 has 16 residues. V shed 2 bases and J shed 2 bases, with 13 bases lying between them. The chain's CDR3 is CASSISLGEGNQPQHF. The CDR3, as DNA: TGTGCCAGTAGTATAAGTTTAGGGGAAGGCAATCAGCCCCAGCATTTT. The whole variable domain, remainder taken from reference TRBV19 and TRBJ1-5, is DGGITQSPKYLFRKEGQNVTLSCEQNLNHDAMYWYRQDPGQGLRLIYYSQIVNDFQKGDIAEGYSVSREKKESFPLTVTSAQKNPTAFYLCASSISLGEGNQPQHFGDGTRLSIL.

J is TRBJ2-5 and V is TRBV2, with a possible D match to TRBD1 (5 bases). The germline V gene has CDR1 SNHLY and CDR2 FYNNEI. Between the trimmed V and J ends, which lost 3 bases and 3 bases, there was a span of 8 bases. This CDR3 is built from 13 residues. The CDR3 loop reads CASSEFREETQYF. CDR3 nucleotides: TGTGCCAGCAGTGAGTTCAGGGAAGAGACCCAGTACTTC.

The chain couples TRBV30 to TRBJ1-5, with unresolved D. In germline, CDR1 is GTSNPN, CDR2 SVGIG (reference sequence). V shed 0 bases and J shed 2 bases, with 11 bases lying between them. The CDR3 loop spans 15 amino acids. CDR3 amino acids: CAWSVQVGGNQPQHF. The CDR3 nucleotides are TGTGCCTGGAGTGTACAAGTGGGAGGCAATCAGCCCCAGCATTTT.